This T cell receptor beta chain was recorded in a study of T cell changes during pregnancy in multiple sclerosis. Assay used: immunoSEQ multiplex PCR; TCRdb lists only in-frame clones, some missing. The profile covers 35,000 to 45,000 clones, with approximately 91% appearing a single time and under 2% taken by the ten largest. This sequence was found in a female donor in good health, enrolled as a control in a pregnancy study. The sequencing used CD4+ T cells from peripheral blood mononuclear cells, collected after pregnancy.

The CDR3 DNA sequence: TGTGCCAGCAGTTTAACAGGGGGAGGCTACACCTTC. Amino acid sequence: CASSLTGGGYTF. This sequence joins TRBV28 and TRBJ1-2, with TRBD1 matching over 8 bases. CDR1 is MDHEN, CDR2 SYDVKM, per germline. The CDR3 is 12 amino acids. V shed 2 bases, J shed 8 bases, and the junction held 1 base outside the gene matches.